This record concerns one TCR beta chain sequence. No antigen is known for it. It has no much larger one-base neighbor in the sample; base qualities were not kept. The method was the immunoSEQ multiplex PCR assay. Alongside multiparametric flow cytometry, deep sequencing of rearranged TCR beta loci was used to profile the T cell repertoires. TCRdb holds this immuneACCESS table with in-frame rearrangements only. Some clones are missing; in checked studies, unresolved V genes explain under half, and the rest has no known cause. The sample table contains about 30,000 clones; only one count was recorded for approximately 87% of them. Jointly, the top ten make up 47% of the sample. The entry originates in a study of lymphopenia after photon versus proton radiotherapy (dated by TCRdb to about 2019). Concerning the study at large: The study compared the immunological effects of photon versus proton radiation therapy in patients with gastrointestinal tumors who developed high-grade lymphopenia. The cohort comprised more than 15 patients with gastrointestinal tumors who received either photon or proton therapy and then developed lymphopenia. The study aimed to characterize how the two radiation modalities differ in their impact on the immune system. What the study reported, not specific to this receptor: Across the cohort, among patients who died, a greater drop in TCR diversity after the nadir was inversely correlated with overall survival time. During treatment, patients who received proton therapy stayed relatively stable, whereas patients who received photon therapy lost naive T cells and TCR diversity and gained effector/memory populations. Once the lymphocyte count had reached its nadir, the repertoires of photon-treated patients showed oligoclonal expansion, particularly of CD8+ Temra cells, and this expansion drove the decline in diversity. The survival association was assessed only in patients who died, and better survival with proton therapy was presented by the authors as a possibility rather than a demonstrated result.

The germline V gene encodes CDR1 SGDLS and CDR2 YYNGEE. Trimming takes 4 bases from V and 7 bases from J, and the germline ends sit 20 bases apart. The CDR3 runs 15 amino acids, cysteine and phenylalanine included. CDR3 DNA only is kept here, 45 bases in frame from base 1. The TCR sequence derives from a woman in her fifties or sixties with cholangiocarcinoma. Some clones in this sample may be carry-over from other donors' samples. Sequenced here: peripheral blood, sampled from a patient treated with proton-based radiotherapy. The chain is assembled from TRBV9 and TRBJ1-2; 6 matching bases give a weak D call of TRBD1. The nucleotide sequence is TGTGCCAGCAGCAGAGACGGCCGGGGGGCCTCTGGCTACACCTTC. It translates to CASSRDGRGASGYTF.